What follows is one T cell receptor beta chain and its context. What it recognizes is unknown. Constant-region reverse primers amplified full-length variable regions, followed by semi-nested Nested Universal Primer A PCR. TCRdb used MiXCR to reprocess the 5' RACE reads, holding one entry per CDR3 protein. This sample has tens of thousands of distinct CDR3 sequences; roughly 30% occur once, and the top ten carry around 1.9%. Study-wide results and limits: The TCR gene usage of tumor memory CD4+ T cells clustered together with blood and lymph node memory CD4+ cells and with lymph node naive CD4+ cells. Greatest tumor Treg TCR overlap was with tumor naive CD4+ cells.

V dropped 7 bases and J dropped 0 bases, with 12 bases sitting between them. The CDR3 runs to 14 residues. The germline V gene has CDR1 MNHNS and CDR2 SASEGT. Naive CD4+ cells had CD25+ Tregs removed. The clonotype was recovered from a female donor with breast cancer. The gene calls are TRBV6-1 and TRBJ1-1; D is uncertain. Material for sequencing was naive CD4+ T cells sorted from blood. As to subset: naive CD4+ T cells, CD4+CD45RA+CD25-. The chain's CDR3 is CASTRNLMNTEAFF. CDR3 DNA sequence: TGTGCCAGCACGCGCAACCTTATGAACACTGAAGCTTTCTTT.